The rows below give T cell receptor beta chains drawn from one sample of a study of T cells in Graves' hyperthyroidism and ophthalmopathy. MiXCR, applied by TCRdb to the multiplex PCR reads, yields one record per CDR3 protein. Found here are 550,000 to 600,000 distinct CDR3 sequences, 12% to 15% of them singletons; the top ten hold roughly 7%. Sequences were obtained from blood. These receptors all come from a woman younger than 35 with Graves' ophthalmopathy. Each CDR3 is given with its conserved first and last residue. The D gene is left open where the match is weak. Not every row has a clone size; where given, it reads once, few, many or a size class.

>many|14|TRBV28|TRBJ1-2|.
CASSSAGADYGYTF
TGTGCCAGCAGTTCTGCAGGAGCGGACTATGGCTACACCTTC
>.|16|TRBV6-1|TRBJ1-6|TRBD1
CASRRGQGEWSSPLHF
TGTGCCAGCAGACGAGGACAGGGGGAGTGGAGTTCACCCCTCCACTTT
>few|13|TRBV30|TRBJ2-2|.
CAWNPTGSGELFF
TGTGCCTGGAATCCTACAGGGTCCGGGGAGCTGTTTTTT
>few|16|TRBV5-8|TRBJ2-2|.
CASSLEEGGLAGELFF
TGTGCCAGCAGCTTGGAGGAGGGTGGGTTAGCCGGGGAGCTGTTTTTT
>many|18|TRBV7-2|TRBJ1-2|.
CASSSPLSGGPFFYGYTF
TGTGCCAGCAGCTCGCCCCTCTCGGGAGGGCCGTTCTTCTATGGCTACACCTTC
>many|13|TRBV5-1|TRBJ1-2|.
CASRLRTEDGYTF
TGCGCCAGCAGGCTGCGAACTGAGGATGGCTACACCTTC
>many|16|TRBV12-3/TRBV12-4|TRBJ2-7|.
CASSPGPVGPAYEQYF
TGTGCCAGCAGCCCCGGCCCGGTGGGACCTGCCTACGAGCAGTACTTC
>many|15|TRBV7-3|TRBJ2-1|.
CASSSWASGYNEQFF
TGTGCCAGCAGTAGTTGGGCTTCGGGATACAATGAGCAGTTCTTC
>many|16|TRBV3-1|TRBJ1-2|.
CASSQVIQGERYGYTF
TGTGCCAGCAGCCAAGTAATACAGGGCGAAAGGTATGGCTACACCTTC
>once|13|TRBV2|TRBJ2-7|TRBD1
CASRLTGGAEQYF
TGTGCCAGCAGGCTGACAGGGGGCGCTGAGCAGTACTTC
>.|17|TRBV5-4|TRBJ1-1|TRBD1
CASSPGQARPLNTEAFF
TGTGCCAGCAGCCCCGGACAGGCCCGTCCCTTGAACACTGAAGCTTTCTTT
>many|16|TRBV7-9|TRBJ2-7|TRBD1
CASRPQGVDRGHEQYF
TGTGCCAGCAGGCCCCAAGGAGTTGACAGGGGCCACGAGCAGTACTTC
>many|13|TRBV30|TRBJ2-1|.
CAWRPLVLDEQFF
TGTGCCTGGAGACCACTAGTCTTGGATGAGCAGTTCTTC
>many|16|TRBV7-9|TRBJ1-1|TRBD1
CASSLGTGGFGTEAFF
TGTGCCAGCAGCTTGGGGACAGGGGGTTTTGGCACTGAAGCTTTCTTT
>many|15|TRBV2|TRBJ2-5|.
CASSTRGGGQETQYF
TGTGCCAGCAGCACGAGGGGTGGAGGGCAAGAGACCCAGTACTTC
>.|14|TRBV6-1|TRBJ2-7|.
CATSSDLSSYEQYF
TGTGCCACCTCGTCGGACTTAAGCTCCTACGAGCAGTACTTC
>many|15|TRBV6-2/TRBV6-3|TRBJ2-3|.
CASSYWGARTDTQYF
TGTGCCAGCAGTTACTGGGGGGCAAGGACAGATACGCAGTATTTT
>few|16|TRBV7-9|TRBJ2-2|.
CASSLRGLSNTGELFF
TGTGCCAGCAGCTTAAGGGGTCTCTCGAACACCGGGGAGCTGTTTTTT
>many|18|TRBV7-3|TRBJ1-1|.
CASSLRPSGTIMNTEAFF
TGTGCCAGCAGCTTAAGGCCGTCCGGGACCATTATGAACACTGAAGCTTTCTTT
>many|12|TRBV12-3/TRBV12-4|TRBJ2-7|.
CASSPDNGEQYF
TGTGCCAGCAGTCCCGACAATGGCGAGCAGTACTTC
>many|16|TRBV20-1|TRBJ2-1|.
CSARRRAGFTYNEQFF
TGCAGTGCTCGCCGAAGGGCAGGCTTCACCTACAATGAGCAGTTCTTC
>.|14|TRBV19|TRBJ2-6|.
CASSRPGGANVLTF
TGTGCCAGCAGCAGGCCGGGTGGGGCCAACGTCCTGACTTTC
>.|16|TRBV29-1|TRBJ2-3|.
CSVEEWSTGSTDTQYF
TGCAGCGTTGAAGAATGGTCGACGGGGAGCACAGATACGCAGTATTTT
>many|15|TRBV6-1|TRBJ2-5|TRBD1
CASSTDRGRQETQYF
TGTGCCAGCAGTACGGACAGGGGGAGGCAAGAGACCCAGTACTTC
>few|13|TRBV19|TRBJ2-1|.
CASSMTLWNEQFF
TGTGCCAGTAGTATGACCCTCTGGAATGAGCAGTTCTTC
>many|13|TRBV2|TRBJ1-5|.
CASSRGLRSPQHF
TGTGCCAGCAGTAGGGGACTGCGCTCGCCCCAGCATTTT
>many|17|TRBV5-5|TRBJ2-1|TRBD2
CASREPTSVLSYNEQFF
TGTGCCAGCAGGGAACCGACTAGCGTCCTATCCTACAATGAGCAGTTCTTC
>.|14|TRBV6-2/TRBV6-3|TRBJ1-2|TRBD1
CASYPRGTDYGYTF
TGTGCCAGCTACCCCCGTGGGACAGACTATGGCTACACCTTC
>many|12|TRBV6-2/TRBV6-3|TRBJ1-2|.
CASSYSIRGYTF
TGTGCCAGCAGTTACTCGATCCGAGGCTACACCTTC
>many|12|TRBV12-3/TRBV12-4|TRBJ2-1|.
CASGARGGEQFF
TGTGCCAGCGGGGCTAGGGGGGGTGAGCAGTTCTTC
>.|15|TRBV5-4|TRBJ1-2|.
CASSPSGPLNYGYTF
TGTGCCAGCAGCCCCTCGGGGCCCCTAAACTATGGCTACACCTTC
>many|15|TRBV12-3/TRBV12-4|TRBJ1-5|.
CASRPQGQSNQPQHF
TGTGCCAGCAGGCCCCAGGGGCAGAGCAATCAGCCCCAGCATTTT
>many|15|TRBV9|TRBJ2-1|.
CASSVGTLSRDEQFF
TGTGCCAGCAGCGTAGGAACCCTGTCCCGTGATGAGCAGTTCTTC
>many|16|TRBV11-2|TRBJ2-1|.
CASSFLDTRSYNEQFF
TGTGCCAGCAGCTTTTTGGACACCCGCTCCTACAATGAGCAGTTCTTC
>many|13|TRBV20-1|TRBJ2-1|.
CSASGPPVGEQFF
TGCAGTGCTAGTGGACCCCCCGTTGGTGAGCAGTTCTTC
>.|16|TRBV9|TRBJ2-3|.
CASSSFPLRTTDTQYF
TGTGCCAGCAGCTCCTTCCCCCTAAGAACCACAGATACGCAGTATTTT
>.|13|TRBV19|TRBJ1-1|.
CASSPTVNTETFF
TGTGCCAGTAGTCCGACAGTGAACACTGAAACTTTCTTT
>few|13|TRBV20-1|TRBJ2-7|TRBD1
CSAPPEGGSEQYF
TGCAGTGCTCCCCCGGAAGGGGGCTCGGAGCAGTACTTC
>many|12|TRBV2|TRBJ1-2|.
CASSQTRLGYTF
TGTGCCAGCAGTCAAACGCGGCTCGGCTACACCTTC
>many|12|TRBV24-1|TRBJ2-7|.
CATIRRSYEQYF
TGTGCCACCATAAGACGGTCCTACGAGCAGTACTTC
>many|11|TRBV20-1|TRBJ1-1|.
CSARKDTEAFF
TGCAGTGCTAGAAAGGACACTGAAGCTTTCTTT
>many|16|TRBV6-4|TRBJ2-2|.
CASSDAGRGNTGELFF
TGTGCCAGCAGTGACGCGGGAAGGGGGAACACCGGGGAGCTGTTTTTT
>many|14|TRBV6-1|TRBJ2-6|.
CASTSGSGANVLTF
TGTGCCAGTACTTCAGGCTCTGGGGCCAACGTCCTGACTTTC
>many|17|TRBV28|TRBJ2-5|.
CASSFGRAGGTKETQYF
TGTGCCAGCAGTTTCGGCAGGGCTGGAGGGACAAAAGAGACCCAGTACTTC
>.|13|TRBV7-9|TRBJ2-5|.
CASSPVRMETQYF
TGTGCCAGCAGCCCCGTCCGGATGGAGACCCAGTACTTC
>many|15|TRBV25-1|TRBJ2-6|.
CASSAPGAGANVLTF
TGTGCCAGCAGTGCCCCAGGGGCTGGGGCCAACGTCCTGACTTTC
>many|14|TRBV12-3/TRBV12-4|TRBJ2-1|TRBD1
CASRPGQAYNEQFF
TGTGCCAGCAGACCGGGACAGGCGTACAATGAGCAGTTCTTC
>few|13|TRBV18|TRBJ2-7|.
CASSETNYFEQYF
TGTGCCAGCTCAGAGACGAACTACTTCGAGCAGTACTTC
>few|12|TRBV7-9|TRBJ1-1|.
CASSHGQLGAFF
TGTGCCAGCAGCCACGGACAGCTGGGAGCTTTCTTT
>many|14|TRBV5-1|TRBJ2-7|.
CASSPDRSTYEQYF
TGCGCCAGCAGCCCCGACAGATCAACCTACGAGCAGTACTTC
>many|15|TRBV28|TRBJ1-5|.
CASSLSATGDQPQHF
TGTGCCAGCAGTTTATCCGCGACAGGTGATCAGCCCCAGCATTTT
>few|11|TRBV10-3|TRBJ2-1|.
CAISEGREQFF
TGTGCCATCAGTGAAGGGCGGGAGCAGTTCTTC
>many|13|TRBV7-2|TRBJ2-5|.
CASSSDRTETQYF
TGTGCCAGCAGCTCTGACAGGACGGAGACCCAGTACTTC
>many|16|TRBV6-6|TRBJ2-1|TRBD2
CASSYSRASGREEQFF
TGTGCCAGCAGTTACTCTAGGGCTAGCGGGAGGGAGGAGCAGTTCTTC
>.|14|TRBV19|TRBJ1-2|.
CASTPRGKVDGYTF
TGTGCCAGTACCCCGAGGGGCAAGGTGGATGGCTACACCTTC
>few|16|TRBV6-2/TRBV6-3|TRBJ1-3|TRBD1
CASSYPGQGYGNTIYF
TGTGCCAGCAGTTACCCGGGACAGGGGTACGGAAACACCATATATTTT
>few|15|TRBV11-3|TRBJ1-5|TRBD1
CASSFGQGLNQPQHF
TGTGCCAGCAGCTTTGGACAGGGGTTGAATCAGCCCCAGCATTTT
>many|16|TRBV6-5|TRBJ2-1|TRBD1
CASSYSGTGVYNEQFF
TGTGCCAGCAGTTACTCGGGGACAGGGGTCTACAATGAGCAGTTCTTC
>many|15|TRBV2|TRBJ1-2|.
CASSEEAGGIYGYTF
TGTGCCAGCAGTGAAGAGGCAGGAGGGATCTATGGCTACACCTTC